Sequencing of this TCR beta chain was carried out in a study of T-cell reconstitution after alpha-beta-depleted transplantation in children. Trimming took 2 bases from V and 3 from J, leaving 1 base between them. CDR3 size: 11 residues. CDR1 and CDR2 (germline): KGHSH, LQKENI. Study observations and caveats: The origin of alpha-beta T cells about two months after transplant was reportedly several hundred expanded graft clones. One year post-transplant, T-cell counts and diversity were largely derived from T cells produced anew. Some patients' high day-60 TCRbeta diversity was traced to surviving recipient T cells and thymic progenitors.

About this clonotype itself: Its antigen is unidentified.

Preparation of the TCRbeta library involved a method that used unique molecular identifiers. Via MiXCR, TCRdb re-called the PCR reads, giving one row per CDR3 protein. The sample records some 26,000 distinct CDR3 sequences, 15% to 20% being singletons. Source: PBMCs, mostly from graft donor cells, taken 60 days after TCRalphabeta/CD19-depleted stem cell transplant. This clonotype was obtained from a male patient between 2 and 10 years old who had a stem cell transplant for acute lymphoblastic leukemia, so the T cells may come from the graft donor. The V call is TRBV18, the J call TRBJ2-5; D uncertain. This CDR3 reads CASSPEETQYF. The CDR3 DNA is TGTGCCAGCTCACCAGAAGAGACCCAGTACTTC. Using reference TRBV18 and TRBJ2-5 for the parts outside the CDR3, the full variable domain is NAGVMQNPRHLVRRRGQEARLRCSPMKGHSHVYWYRQLPEEGLKFMVYLQKENIIDESGMPKERFSAEFPKEGPSILRIQQVVRGDSAAYFCASSPEETQYFGPGTRLLVL.